The clone carrying this TCR beta chain was counted a few times. The data were produced by immunoSEQ multiplex PCR, yet TCRdb's version contains in-frame clones alone and is incomplete. The sample has roughly 190,000 clones; 65% to 85% are singletons. Trimming took 5 bases from V and 9 from J, leaving 22 bases between them. Germline V gene data show CDR1 as SGHTA and CDR2 as FQGNSA. This CDR3 contains 15 residues. The age range of participants was about 18 to 100 years, with residence in about 25 US areas. Cohorts were determined from participant-reported clinical history. The entry originates in a study of blood T cell repertoires in COVID-19. Study as a whole: Collection of acute and convalescent COVID-19 samples took place in the United States, Italy and Spain. Nucleic acid was either cDNA or gDNA, and it came from T cells, B-cell-depleted T cells, or PBMCs.

This chain connects TRBV7-2 to TRBJ2-5; the D gene is possibly TRBD1 (6 bases). The sequence was obtained from a woman in her thirties who had been exposed to COVID-19. The sample comprised PBMCs or T cells enriched from blood (not recorded which). The CDR3 loop reads CASSPILGAYSAQYF. Written as DNA, the CDR3 is TGTGCCAGCAGCCCAATCTTGGGGGCCTATTCGGCCCAGTACTTC.